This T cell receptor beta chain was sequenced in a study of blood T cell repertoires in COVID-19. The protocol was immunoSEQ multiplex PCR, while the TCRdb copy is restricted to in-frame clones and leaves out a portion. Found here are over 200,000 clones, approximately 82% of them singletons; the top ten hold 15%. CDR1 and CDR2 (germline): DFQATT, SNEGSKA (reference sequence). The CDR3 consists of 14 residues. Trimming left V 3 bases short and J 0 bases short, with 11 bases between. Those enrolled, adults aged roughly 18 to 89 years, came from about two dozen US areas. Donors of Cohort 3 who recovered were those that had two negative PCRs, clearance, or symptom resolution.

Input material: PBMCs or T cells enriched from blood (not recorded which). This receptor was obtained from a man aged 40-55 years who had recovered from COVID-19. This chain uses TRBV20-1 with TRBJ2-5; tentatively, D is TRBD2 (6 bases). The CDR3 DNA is TGCAGTGCTAGTTCCCGGGACTACCAAGAGACCCAGTACTTC. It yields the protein CSASSRDYQETQYF.